This T cell receptor (beta chain) was recovered during a study of blood T cell repertoires in COVID-19. Looking at the study overall: Acute-phase and convalescent COVID-19 samples originated in the United States, Italy and Spain.

Authors' data handling: From reference gene primer amplification, estimates of nucleated cell counts were derived. Assay: immunoSEQ multiplex PCR; the TCRdb copy retains only in-frame clones and omits some. For V, J and clone size, that table is used; D and trimming come from the DNA. The profile shows under 30,000 clones, just over 90% of them singletons. This CDR3 has 13 residues. The germline V gene has CDR1 MNHEY and CDR2 SVGEGT. Deletions cut 2 bases from V and 4 bases from J, with 8 bases between. The origin of this receptor is a man between 45 and 60 years old with active COVID-19. Sequencing was performed on peripheral blood. The chain uses TRBV6-2 or TRBV6-3 and TRBJ2-5; no firm D call. The CDR3 sequence is CASSYVRGETQYF. The DNA for the CDR3 is TGTGCCAGCAGTTACGTTAGAGGAGAGACCCAGTACTTC.